A single sample is the source of the 23 T cell receptor beta chains below, sequenced in a study of post-analysis software for immune sequencing data. For these TCRs, the target antigens are not known. Sequencing libraries made from TCR beta cDNA carried unique molecular identifiers. TCRdb analysed the PCR reads with MiXCR anew, one entry per CDR3 protein. The sample lists about 400,000 distinct CDR3 sequences, less than 35% seen once, with 13% in the top ten. General study results and limits: Controls had lower frequencies than patients of roughly five TRBV segments, which included TRBV5-6, TRBV5-1 and TRBV20-1.

The sequenced sample was blood. The receptors come from a girl aged 5-17 years with multiple sclerosis.

This clonotype was seen more than once but under ten times. The rearrangement uses TRBV20-1 and TRBJ1-5; no clear D gene. V shed 3 bases and J shed 7 bases, with 19 bases lying between them. The CDR3 spans 15 residues. Germline V gene sequence: CDR1 DFQATT, CDR2 SNEGSKA (reference sequence). For the CDR3, the DNA is TGCAGTGCTAGGGCACAGTCTAATCAAAGACAGCCCCAGCATTTT. This gives the protein CSARAQSNQRQPQHF.

This clonotype has a count of ten or more. A much larger clone sits a single nucleotide away, making a read error possible. The chain couples TRBV7-8 to TRBJ2-7; D possibly uses TRBD1 or TRBD2 (7 bases each). The V end lost 5 bases, the J end lost 6 bases, and 17 bases lay between the germline ends. CDR1 is SGHVS, CDR2 FQNEAQ, per germline. CDR3 size: 14 residues. CDR3 residues: CASSARQGGGEQYF. The CDR3, as DNA: TGTGCCAGCAGCGCGAGACAGGGAGGGGGCGAGCAGTACTTC.

The gene calls are TRBV9 and TRBJ1-4; TRBD1 might be the D (6 bases). The CDR3 is 15 residues long. Germline V lookup: CDR1 SGDLS, CDR2 YYNGEE. The germline V and J ends were trimmed by 0 bases and 8 bases, with 14 bases remaining between them. The CDR3 sequence: CASSVVGGAGEKLFF. The CDR3 DNA reads TGTGCCAGCAGCGTAGTCGGGGGCGCAGGGGAAAAACTGTTTTTT. The full variable domain, in which reference TRBV9 and TRBJ1-4 provide the parts outside the CDR3, is DSGVTQTPKHLITATGQRVTLRCSPRSGDLSVYWYQQSLDQGLQFLIQYYNGEERAKGNILERFSAQQFPDLHSELNLSSLELGDSALYFCASSVVGGAGEKLFFGSGTQLSVL.

This chain uses TRBV20-1 with TRBJ1-4; 10 nucleotides match TRBD1. The CDR3 sequence is 15 residues long. The junction had 12 bases not matched to a gene; V was cut back by 6 bases and J by 8 bases. The germline V gene encodes CDR1 DFQATT and CDR2 SNEGSKA (reference sequence). In DNA form, the CDR3 reads TGCAGTGCAAACCGCCCAGGACAGGGGGGGGAAAAACTGTTTTTT. Residues: CSANRPGQGGEKLFF.

The table lists this clonotype with a few counts. The chain employs TRBV5-1 and TRBJ1-1; perhaps TRBD1 as D (5 bases). Germline V gene lookup returns CDR1 SGHRS and CDR2 YFSETQ. This CDR3 spans 15 amino acids. V lost 0 bases, J lost 2 bases, and 11 bases lay in between. The CDR3 spells CASSLGAGPNTEAFF. CDR3 coding DNA: TGCGCCAGCAGCTTGGGGGCAGGGCCAAACACTGAAGCTTTCTTT. The variable domain in full, with the rest retrieved from reference TRBV5-1 and TRBJ1-1, is KAGVTQTPRYLIKTRGQQVTLSCSPISGHRSVSWYQQTPGQGLQFLFEYFSETQRNKGNFPGRFSGRQFSNSRSEMNVSTLELGDSALYLCASSLGAGPNTEAFFGQGTRLTVV.

The chain joins TRBV28 to TRBJ2-7; TRBD1 agrees at 8 bases. V dropped 7 bases and J dropped 9; count of bases not matched to a gene: 8. CDR1 MDHEN and CDR2 SYDVKM come from the germline V gene. The CDR3 has 12 residues. The CDR3, as DNA: TGTGCCAGCAATCAGGACAGGGCCGGGCAGTACTTC. It yields the protein CASNQDRAGQYF.

V is TRBV20-1 and J is TRBJ1-2; 7 nucleotides align to TRBD1. Germline-derived CDR1 and CDR2 are DFQATT and SNEGSKA (reference sequence). V shed 1 base and J 3 bases; nucleotides not matched to a gene: 5. This CDR3 has 14 residues. The CDR3 DNA reads TGCAGTGCTAGAGGGGACAGACAGGACTATGGCTACACCTTC. This gives the protein CSARGDRQDYGYTF.

The J gene is TRBJ1-6, the V gene TRBV25-1; unclear D gene. The CDR3 contains 15 residues. Germline V gene data show CDR1 as MGHDK and CDR2 as SYGVNS. V was pared by 1 base and J by 8 bases, with 12 bases between. The CDR3 DNA is TGTGCCAGCAGTGAATGGGGTCGGAGCCATTCACCCCTCCACTTT. Translation gives CASSEWGRSHSPLHF.

This clonotype appeared a few times. V usage is TRBV12-3 or TRBV12-4 and J usage is TRBJ1-5, with 11 bases fitting TRBD1. The CDR3 runs to 15 residues. Trimming removed 4 bases from V and 3 bases from J; junction bases left unmatched: 2. The CDR3, as DNA: TGTGCCAGCAGTTCGGACAGGGGGCTCAATCAGCCCCAGCATTTT. This encodes CASSSDRGLNQPQHF.

Comments on this clonotype: One end of the junction is discordant with germline, which a read error may explain. The V gene is TRBV28, the J gene TRBJ2-5; D unresolved. Gene TRBJ2-7 matches the end of the DNA better, so the J call may be wrong. Germline assignment: CDR1 MDHEN and CDR2 SYDVKM. This CDR3 is built from 12 residues. CDR3 sequence (DNA): TGTACCAGCAGTTTAGGGCCCAACGAGCAGTACTTC. Encoded protein: CTSSLGPNEQYF.

The chain recombines TRBV18 with TRBJ2-5; D is unresolved. V lost 1 base and J lost 2, with 11 bases in between. Germline CDR1 is KGHSH and CDR2 is LQKENI. The CDR3 contains 15 residues. The CDR3 spells CASSPRSLEQETQYF. DNA of the CDR3: TGTGCCAGCTCACCACGGAGCCTGGAGCAAGAGACCCAGTACTTC.

V gene TRBV28 combines with J gene TRBJ2-7, with D perhaps assigned TRBD1 or TRBD2 (6 bases each). Trimming left V 6 bases short and J 8 bases short, with 14 bases between. The CDR3 length is 12 residues. CDR1 and CDR2 from the germline V gene are MDHEN and SYDVKM. For the CDR3, the DNA is TGTGCCAGCAGCCGAGGTGGGGGGCAGCAGTACTTC. It yields the protein CASSRGGGQQYF.

This clonotype was counted ten times or more. The V call is TRBV6-6, the J call TRBJ2-1; D is undetermined. Germline V gene lookup returns CDR1 MNHNY and CDR2 SVGAGI (reference sequence). There are 12 residues in the CDR3. V was pared by 0 bases and J by 5 bases, with 2 bases between. CDR3 in amino acids: CASSYSNNEQFF. The CDR3 DNA reads as TGTGCCAGCAGTTACTCAAACAATGAGCAGTTCTTC.

The chain carries TRBV28 and TRBJ2-2, with D perhaps given as TRBD1 or TRBD2 (6 bases each). Germline CDR1 MDHEN, CDR2 SYDVKM. The CDR3 extends over 17 amino acids. V shed 2 bases and J shed 6 bases, with 19 bases lying between them. CDR3 amino acids: CASSLEGGLTSPGELFF. DNA of the CDR3: TGTGCCAGCAGTTTAGAGGGGGGCCTGACTTCTCCCGGGGAGCTGTTTTTT.

This chain links TRBV2 with TRBJ1-2, with a possible D match to TRBD1 (5 bases). CDR3 length equals 16 residues. In germline, CDR1 is SNHLY, CDR2 FYNNEI. Trimming took 3 bases from V and 4 from J, leaving 18 bases between them. The CDR3 DNA follows: TGTGCCAGCAGTGATCCCAGGGTTGACCAGACCTATGGCTACACCTTC. It translates to CASSDPRVDQTYGYTF.

V usage is TRBV6-1 and J usage is TRBJ2-4; 9 bases fit TRBD1. The CDR3 is made up of 15 amino acids. The germline CDR1 and CDR2 sequences are MNHNS and SASEGT. J lost 13 bases, V lost 4 bases, and 14 bases had no gene match. Here the CDR3 DNA reads TGTGCCAGCAGTGCGACCCGACAGGGGGGAGATGAGCAGTACTTC. Residues: CASSATRQGGDEQYF.

The chain couples TRBV6-1 to TRBJ2-3, with D possibly matching TRBD2 (6 bases). The V end lost 2 bases, the J end lost 4 bases, and 13 bases lay between the germline ends. Per germline, CDR1 MNHNS and CDR2 SASEGT. The CDR3 runs 15 residues. The CDR3 reads CASSESGVGSDTQYF. The CDR3 DNA is TGTGCCAGCAGTGAATCGGGGGTGGGGTCAGATACGCAGTATTTT.

This chain links TRBV7-8 with TRBJ2-1, with 9 bases fitting TRBD1. V trimming: 3 bases; J trimming: 5 bases; junction bases outside the gene matches: 11. The germline gives CDR1 SGHVS, CDR2 FQNEAQ. This CDR3 comprises 17 residues. Written as DNA, the CDR3 is TGTGCCAGCAGCTTTCCCCGGGACAGGGTCACCCACAATGAGCAGTTCTTC. Protein product: CASSFPRDRVTHNEQFF.

The chain has TRBV12-3 or TRBV12-4 and TRBJ1-2; no clear D. Trimming removed 7 bases from V and 3 bases from J, with 12 bases in between. The CDR3 totals 13 residues. This CDR3 is CASTGSFYYGYTF. In DNA form, the CDR3 reads TGTGCCAGCACCGGATCTTTTTACTATGGCTACACCTTC.

The chain employs TRBV4-2 and TRBJ1-1; D gene unclear. The ends were cut back, 0 bases at V and 2 bases at J, with 10 bases in the middle. The CDR3 loop spans 15 amino acids. CDR1 and CDR2 (germline): LGHNA, YNFKEQ. The CDR3 sequence is CASSQDLGSNTEAFF. For the CDR3, the DNA is TGTGCCAGCAGCCAAGATCTGGGCAGTAACACTGAAGCTTTCTTT.

This clonotype was counted only a few times. This chain connects TRBV6-1 to TRBJ2-3, with 9 bases aligning to TRBD2. The germline V gene has CDR1 MNHNS and CDR2 SASEGT. The CDR3 contains 16 residues. With V trimmed by 4 bases and J by 4 bases, 9 bases remained unmatched. The CDR3 spells CASSALRAGGPDTQYF. The CDR3, as DNA: TGTGCCAGCAGTGCCCTACGAGCGGGGGGTCCAGATACGCAGTATTTT.

This rearrangement joins TRBV3-1 to TRBJ2-1; 11 nucleotides align to TRBD2. The J segment lost 4 bases and the V segment lost 5 bases, leaving 4 bases of the junction unmatched. CDR1 is LGHDT, CDR2 YNNKEL, per germline (reference sequence). This CDR3 region has 15 residues. CDR3 coding DNA: TGTGCCAGCAGCTTGACTAGCGGGGAATACAATGAGCAGTTCTTC. Translating gives CASSLTSGEYNEQFF.

This clonotype was observed a few times. The chain links TRBV29-1 to TRBJ1-5; 10 bases map to TRBD1. Germline CDR1 reads SQVTM; CDR2 reads ANQGSEA. Trimming took 4 bases from V and 4 from J; bases not matched to a gene: 4. The CDR3 consists of 14 residues. The CDR3 DNA follows: TGCAGCGTTGTGACAGGGGGCGCTAATCAGCCCCAGCATTTT. As protein: CSVVTGGANQPQHF.